The 6 T cell receptor beta chains reported below all come from one sample, sequenced in a study of T cell responses to AZD1222 COVID-19 vaccine. Sequencing used immunoSEQ multiplex PCR; TCRdb keeps in-frame clones, though not all of them. The sample contains under 150,000 clones, 80% to 90% of which appear only once. Sequenced here: peripheral blood, sampled on day 0 of MenACWY control vaccination. These receptor sequences come from an adult in good health.

The DNA for the CDR3 is TGCGCCAGCAGCGTACAGGACAGGGGGCTAGGGGAGCAGTACTTC. Translation: CASSVQDRGLGEQYF. This rearrangement joins TRBV5-1 to TRBJ2-7; 11 nucleotides align to TRBD1. The germline gives CDR1 SGHRS, CDR2 YFSETQ. The CDR3 length is 15 residues. With 4 bases clipped from V and 7 bases from J, the junction kept 10 bases outside the gene matches. Full variable domain (outside the CDR3, taken from reference TRBV5-1 and TRBJ2-7): KAGVTQTPRYLIKTRGQQVTLSCSPISGHRSVSWYQQTPGQGLQFLFEYFSETQRNKGNFPGRFSGRQFSNSRSEMNVSTLELGDSALYLCASSVQDRGLGEQYFGPGTRLTVT.

This chain joins TRBV7-3 and TRBJ2-1; tentative D call: TRBD1 (5 bases). Germline V CDR1 and CDR2: SGHTA, FQGTGA. V lost 3 bases and J lost 10, with 10 bases in between. This CDR3 is built from 12 residues. CDR3 in amino acids: CASSFYRKEQFF. The DNA of the CDR3 is TGTGCCAGCAGCTTTTACAGGAAGGAGCAGTTCTTC.

The CDR3 bases are TGCGCCAGCAGCCAGGGGGTTATTCGATCCCAGGAAGGCTATAATTCACCCCTCCACTTT. Its protein product is CASSQGVIRSQEGYNSPLHF. The rearrangement links TRBV4-1 to TRBJ1-6, with a weak D call TRBD1 (5 bases). Trimming shortened V by 3 bases and J by 3 bases, and 24 bases separated the two germline ends. Germline V gene data show CDR1 as MGHRA and CDR2 as YSYEKL. There are 20 residues in the CDR3.

The V and J genes are TRBV13 and TRBJ2-1; weak D call: TRBD2 (7 bases). Germline V gene lookup returns CDR1 PRHDT and CDR2 FYEKMQ (reference sequence). This CDR3 contains 17 residues. V lost 2 bases and J lost 5, with 19 bases in between. The chain's CDR3 is CASSLSLAGATNNEQFF. In nucleotides, the CDR3 is TGTGCCAGCAGCTTAAGCCTCGCGGGGGCAACGAACAATGAGCAGTTCTTC.

J is TRBJ2-5 and V is TRBV7-9; no clear D gene. Germline values: CDR1 SEHNR, CDR2 FQNEAQ (reference sequence). Between the trimmed V and J ends, which lost 2 bases and 9 bases, there was a span of 16 bases. The CDR3 is made up of 14 amino acids. The CDR3 loop is CASSLSQTRAAQYF. The CDR3 coding sequence is TGTGCCAGCAGCTTATCACAAACCAGAGCAGCCCAGTACTTC.

In this sample, this clone turned up once. The gene calls are TRBV11-3 and TRBJ2-3; tentatively, D is TRBD2 (5 bases). V was pared by 5 bases and J by 0 bases, with 12 bases between. This CDR3 is built from 15 residues. CDR1 and CDR2 from the germline V gene are SGHNT and YENEEA. The CDR3 loop reads CASSNGGYSTDTQYF. Written as DNA, the CDR3 is TGTGCCAGCAGCAACGGCGGGTATAGCACAGATACGCAGTATTTT.